These 11 T cell receptor beta chains share one sample of origin, sequenced in a study of CD8+CD57+ T cells in acquired aplastic anemia. Genomic DNA acted as the template from which TCR beta VDJ combination and CDR3 sequence profiling were carried out. TCRdb processed the reads anew with MiXCR; each CDR3 protein has one entry. This table holds 150,000 to 200,000 distinct CDR3 sequences, about 64% found once. The specimen sequenced was sorted CD4+, CD8+, or CD8+CD57+ T cells (not recorded which) from PBMCs. The origin of the receptors is a human donor with severe aplastic anemia or a healthy control (not recorded which).

The chain carries TRBV4-3 and TRBJ2-7, with D uncertain. CDR1 is LGHNA, CDR2 YSLEER, per germline. Between the trimmed V and J ends, which lost 1 base and 3 bases, there was a span of 7 bases. CDR3 length: 13 amino acids. The CDR3 sequence: CASSQGQNYEQYF. The CDR3 DNA is TGCGCCAGCAGCCAAGGGCAGAACTACGAGCAGTACTTC.

This clonotype showed up just a few times. V usage is TRBV5-1 and J usage is TRBJ2-1; 9 positions match TRBD1. V lost 4 bases, J lost 5 bases, and 4 bases stayed unmatched. Germline V CDR1 and CDR2: SGHRS, YFSETQ. CDR3 length: 14 residues. The CDR3 sequence is CASSGQGSHNEQFF. The CDR3 DNA reads as TGCGCCAGCAGCGGACAGGGGTCCCACAATGAGCAGTTCTTC.

The chain links TRBV15 to TRBJ1-4; maybe TRBD1 (5 bases). Looked up from germline, CDR1 is LNHNV and CDR2 is YYDKDF (reference sequence). The CDR3 totals 13 residues. V gave up 7 bases and J gave up 13 bases, with 19 bases separating them. The CDR3 protein is CATTPGRTPRLFF. CDR3 sequence (DNA): TGTGCCACCACCCCCGGACGGACACCAAGACTGTTTTTT.

The chain couples TRBV5-5 to TRBJ1-1; D ambiguous. V lost 2 bases and J 4 bases, leaving 12 bases between the germline ends. Germline V gene data show CDR1 as SGHKS and CDR2 as YYEKEE (reference sequence). CDR3 size: 14 residues. This CDR3 is CASSFFSRPTEAFF. Written as DNA, the CDR3 is TGTGCCAGCAGCTTTTTCTCACGGCCCACTGAAGCTTTCTTT.

The chain recombines TRBV20-1 with TRBJ2-5; no reliable D call. CDR1 and CDR2 (germline): DFQATT, SNEGSKA (reference sequence). There are 17 residues in the CDR3. V was trimmed by 1 base and J by 1 base, leaving 19 bases between them. CDR3 amino acids: CSARGPIITLSQETQYF. CDR3 in DNA: TGCAGTGCTAGAGGCCCCATAATCACCCTATCCCAAGAGACCCAGTACTTC.

This clonotype was picked up many times. The V and J genes are TRBV15 and TRBJ2-7, with 7 bases that match TRBD1. The trim removed 6 bases at V and 3 bases at J, leaving 8 bases unmatched. CDR1 LNHNV and CDR2 YYDKDF come from the germline V gene (reference sequence). CDR3 length equals 14 residues. The CDR3 reads CATRATGEGYEQYF. The CDR3 DNA is TGTGCCACCAGGGCTACAGGGGAAGGCTACGAGCAGTACTTC.

This clonotype was detected ten times or more. The chain combines TRBV6-5 with TRBJ2-1, with D maybe TRBD2 (5 bases). The V end lost 6 bases, the J end lost 1 base, and 13 bases lay between the germline ends. The CDR3 has 15 amino acids. From germline, CDR1 is MNHEY and CDR2 SVGAGI. The CDR3 region is CASSPDFPSYNEQFF. The CDR3 DNA is TGTGCCAGCAGCCCGGACTTCCCTTCCTACAATGAGCAGTTCTTC.

There are a few counts of this clonotype. The chain joins TRBV5-1 to TRBJ1-2, with TRBD1 identical over 9 bases. J gave up 3 bases and V 3 bases, and 6 bases lay outside the gene matches. CDR1 and CDR2 from the germline V gene are SGHRS and YFSETQ. CDR3 size: 15 residues. The CDR3 sequence is CASSSTGGADYGYTF. CDR3 nucleotide sequence: TGCGCCAGCAGCTCAACAGGGGGCGCGGACTATGGCTACACCTTC.

The chain's CDR3 is CASSDWSVSSGANVLTF. The CDR3 nucleotides are TGTGCCAGCAGTGATTGGTCAGTAAGCTCTGGGGCCAACGTCCTGACTTTC. The chain recombines TRBV25-1 with TRBJ2-6; no reliable D call. CDR3 size: 17 residues. V lost 3 bases to trimming and J lost 0 bases, with 12 bases between them. Germline V CDR1 and CDR2: MGHDK, SYGVNS. Using reference TRBV25-1 and TRBJ2-6 for the parts outside the CDR3, the full variable domain is EADIYQTPRYLVIGTGKKITLECSQTMGHDKMYWYQQDPGMELHLIHYSYGVNSTEKGDLSSESTVSRIRTEHFPLTLESARPSHTSQYLCASSDWSVSSGANVLTFGAGSRLTVL.

The V gene is TRBV25-1, the J gene TRBJ2-2, with 8 bases identical to TRBD1. The germline gives CDR1 MGHDK, CDR2 SYGVNS. V was pared by 6 bases and J by 3 bases, with 3 bases of the junction left unmatched. This CDR3 is built from 14 residues. The CDR3 coding sequence is TGTGCCAGCAGGTCGACAGGGGACACCGGGGAGCTGTTTTTT. Translation gives CASRSTGDTGELFF.

This sequence joins TRBV5-6 and TRBJ1-1, with D perhaps TRBD1 (5 bases). The V gene lost 7 bases and the J gene lost 7 bases, with 17 bases spanning the gap. The CDR3 consists of 13 residues. Germline V gene sequence: CDR1 SGHDT, CDR2 YYEEEE. The CDR3 DNA reads as TGTGCCAGCGGCAGGGCGCGGCCCGGTGAAGCTTTCTTT. Its translation: CASGRARPGEAFF.